The next 27 T cell receptor beta chains were all read from a single sample in a study of PD-1 blockade in classical Hodgkin lymphoma. Every patient had relapsed following autologous stem cell transplantation, and cohorts differed in brentuximab vedotin exposure. TCRdb's table, derived via immunoSEQ multiplex PCR, lists solely in-frame clones and lacks some. The sample contains 90,000 to 100,000 clones, more than 80% of which appear only once. The sample here was peripheral blood mononuclear cells (PBMCs), taken before the second cycle of nivolumab. The receptors come from a human donor with classical Hodgkin lymphoma.

Details on this clone: Sequence at one end of the junction differs from germline and may be a read error. The chain links TRBV11-2 to TRBJ1-2; D is uncertain. The germline V gene encodes CDR1 SGHAT and CDR2 FQNNGV. The CDR3 contains 13 residues. This chain's CDR3 is CASSIGPGALKGF. The CDR3 DNA is TGTGCCAGCAGCATAGGGCCGGGAGCGCTGAAAGGTTTC.

This chain uses TRBV10-3 with TRBJ1-1; TRBD1 matches 7 bases. This CDR3 has 15 amino acids. V gave up 3 bases and J gave up 6 bases; unmatched junction bases: 10. Germline-derived CDR1 and CDR2 are ENHRY and SYGVKD. CDR3 sequence reads: CAISDSGTETPEAFF. CDR3 DNA sequence: TGTGCCATCAGTGACTCTGGGACAGAGACCCCTGAAGCTTTCTTT.

This clone was seen a single time. The chain carries TRBV9 and TRBJ2-3, with TRBD2 matching 8 bases. Germline V gives CDR1 SGDLS, CDR2 YYNGEE. The CDR3 spans 15 residues. With 0 bases clipped from V and 4 bases from J, the junction kept 4 bases outside the gene matches. CDR3 residues: CASSVVAGTADTQYF. The CDR3 nucleotides are TGTGCCAGCAGCGTAGTAGCGGGAACGGCAGATACGCAGTATTTT.

This clone was seen a few times. The genes are TRBV5-1 and TRBJ2-7; 11 bases match TRBD1. The V segment lost 0 bases and the J segment 6 bases; nucleotides outside the gene matches: 5. The CDR3 spans 15 residues. Germline V CDR1 and CDR2: SGHRS, YFSETQ. The CDR3 here is CASSLEGTGGTEQYF. The CDR3 bases are TGCGCCAGCAGCTTGGAGGGGACAGGGGGTACCGAGCAGTACTTC.

The rearrangement joins TRBV28 to TRBJ2-1; D unclear. CDR1 and CDR2 from the germline V gene are MDHEN and SYDVKM. The CDR3 runs to 14 residues. The V end lost 2 bases, the J end lost 3 bases, and 8 bases lay between the germline ends. The CDR3 is CASSLGPNYNEQFF. CDR3 bases: TGTGCCAGCAGTTTAGGGCCGAACTACAATGAGCAGTTCTTC.

CDR3 DNA: TGTGCCAGCAGGACAGGGGGCTCGCAGTACTTC. Its protein is CASRTGGSQYF. The chain recombines TRBV2 with TRBJ2-7; 10 bases agree with TRBD1. The CDR3 consists of 11 residues. V shed 6 bases, J shed 9 bases, and the junction held 2 bases outside the gene matches. Germline-derived CDR1 and CDR2 are SNHLY and FYNNEI.

V and J are TRBV5-1 and TRBJ2-5, with TRBD2 matching over 11 bases. With V trimmed by 4 bases and J by 4 bases, 9 bases remained unmatched. The CDR3 has 16 amino acids. Looked up from germline, CDR1 is SGHRS and CDR2 is YFSETQ. In nucleotides, the CDR3 is TGCGCCAGCAGCACCTTTAGCGGGAGGGCCCGAGAGACCCAGTACTTC. Amino acids: CASSTFSGRARETQYF.

The genes are TRBV2 and TRBJ1-2; perhaps TRBD1 as D (5 bases). The CDR3 loop spans 12 amino acids. The germline V and J ends were trimmed by 7 bases and 4 bases, with 10 bases remaining between them. Germline CDR1 SNHLY, CDR2 FYNNEI. The CDR3: CASNGRAYGYTF. The CDR3 DNA reads TGTGCCAGCAACGGCAGGGCCTATGGCTACACCTTC. The whole variable domain, filled in from reference TRBV2 and TRBJ1-2, reads EPEVTQTPSHQVTQMGQEVILRCVPISNHLYFYWYRQILGQKVEFLVSFYNNEISEKSEIFDDQFSVERPDGSNFTLKIRSTKLEDSAMYFCASNGRAYGYTFGSGTRLTVV.

Comments on this clone: Other DNA sequences in the sample encode the same CDR3. The chain employs TRBV7-2 and TRBJ2-5; D not resolved. The germline CDR1 and CDR2 sequences are SGHTA and FQGNSA. V lost 8 bases and J 1 base, leaving 8 bases between the germline ends. The CDR3 spans 12 residues. The CDR3 region is CASSLVQETQYF. The CDR3 DNA is TGTGCCAGCTCCCTGGTCCAAGAGACCCAGTACTTC.

The J gene is TRBJ2-7, the V gene TRBV28, with unresolved D. The germline V and J ends were trimmed by 11 bases and 4 bases, with 21 bases remaining between them. This CDR3 spans 14 amino acids. Germline loops: CDR1 MDHEN, CDR2 SYDVKM. CDR3 nucleotides: TGTGCCGGGCTTCAGGTATTTAACCCTTACGAGCAGTACTTC. Translating gives CAGLQVFNPYEQYF. Drawing the rest from reference TRBV28 and TRBJ2-7, the complete variable domain is DVKVTQSSRYLVKRTGEKVFLECVQDMDHENMFWYRQDPGLGLRLIYFSYDVKMKEKGDIPEGYSVSREKKERFSLILESASTNQTSMYLCAGLQVFNPYEQYFGPGTRLTVT.

The rearrangement uses TRBV7-8 and TRBJ1-1; 9 bases are a match to TRBD1. The germline gives CDR1 SGHVS, CDR2 FQNEAQ. Trimming cost V 4 bases and J 5 bases; bases outside gene matches: 5. The CDR3 contains 14 residues. The CDR3 nucleotides read TGTGCCAGCAGCTGGGGACAGGGTGGAACTGAAGCTTTCTTT. It translates to CASSWGQGGTEAFF.

The chain links TRBV7-2 to TRBJ2-7, with D hard to call. CDR1 SGHTA and CDR2 FQGNSA come from the germline V gene. Trimming removed 2 bases at V and 2 bases at J, with 10 bases between. The length of the CDR3 is 14 residues. The CDR3 region has the DNA TGTGCCAGCAGCTTACTCGCAAACACCTACGAGCAGTACTTC. It is translated as CASSLLANTYEQYF.

The V call is TRBV30, the J call TRBJ1-5, with a weak D call TRBD1 (5 bases). CDR1 GTSNPN and CDR2 SVGIG come from the germline V gene (reference sequence). CDR3 length: 14 amino acids. V shed 5 bases and J shed 6 bases, with 17 bases lying between them. The CDR3 protein is CAWSPGVGTQPQHF. The CDR3 DNA reads as TGTGCCTGGTCCCCGGGGGTTGGGACTCAGCCCCAGCATTTT.

The chain links TRBV2 to TRBJ2-7; 10 nucleotides agree with TRBD1. CDR1 and CDR2 from the germline V gene are SNHLY and FYNNEI. The J segment lost 6 bases and the V segment lost 4 bases, leaving 6 bases of the junction unmatched. The CDR3 is made up of 14 amino acids. CDR3 bases: TGTGCCAGCAGTGGACAGGGGGCGATTGGCGAGCAGTACTTC. It encodes CASSGQGAIGEQYF.

The V gene is TRBV6-5, the J gene TRBJ1-2, with TRBD1 matching 10 bases. Germline V CDR1 and CDR2: MNHEY, SVGAGI. The trim removed 0 bases at V and 5 bases at J, leaving 3 bases unmatched. The CDR3 sequence is 15 residues long. The CDR3 sequence is CASSYSTGGGYGYTF. For the CDR3, the DNA is TGTGCCAGCAGTTACTCGACAGGGGGCGGGTATGGCTACACCTTC.

J is TRBJ2-5 and V is TRBV30, with D tentatively TRBD2 (5 bases). Germline CDR1 GTSNPN, CDR2 SVGIG (reference sequence). This CDR3 is 14 amino acids long. The V and J ends lost 0 bases and 7 bases respectively, with 15 bases between them. The CDR3 is CAWSVLGSAGTQYF. The CDR3 nucleotides are TGTGCCTGGAGTGTATTAGGGTCGGCGGGGACCCAGTACTTC. Full variable domain (missing parts from reference TRBV30 and TRBJ2-5): SQTIHQWPATLVQPVGSPLSLECTVEGTSNPNLYWYRQAAGRGLQLLFYSVGIGQISSEVPQNLSASRPQDRQFILSSKKLLLSDSGFYLCAWSVLGSAGTQYFGPGTRLLVL.

The chain has TRBV19 and TRBJ1-2; TRBD1 matches at 7 bases. V trimming: 8 bases; J trimming: 4 bases; junction bases outside the gene matches: 7. CDR1 LNHDA and CDR2 SQIVND come from the germline V gene (reference sequence). CDR3 length: 13 residues. The chain's CDR3 is CASSDRVAYGYTF. CDR3 nucleotide sequence: TGTGCCAGTTCTGACAGGGTGGCCTATGGCTACACCTTC.

The CDR3 sequence: CASSLRVGTGASDTQYF. The CDR3 bases are TGTGCCAGCAGTTTACGGGTCGGGACAGGGGCATCAGATACGCAGTATTTT. The chain is built from TRBV27 and TRBJ2-3; 10 bases align to TRBD1. The CDR3 runs 17 residues. With V trimmed by 2 bases and J by 4 bases, 9 bases remained unmatched. Germline CDR1 MNHEY, CDR2 SMNVEV (reference sequence).

The chain is built from TRBV30 and TRBJ2-7; a possible D gene is TRBD2 (6 bases). The V end lost 5 bases, the J end lost 4 bases, and 15 bases lay between the germline ends. This CDR3 has 13 amino acids. Germline V CDR1 and CDR2: GTSNPN, SVGIG (reference sequence). Written as DNA, the CDR3 is TGTGCCTGGGGGGGGAATGGGGCGTACGAGCAGTACTTC. It encodes CAWGGNGAYEQYF.

This clone is a singleton in its sample. This chain joins TRBV19 and TRBJ1-2, with a possible D match to TRBD1 (6 bases). Trimming took off 4 bases at V and 6 bases at J, with 12 bases between the two ends. The germline gives CDR1 LNHDA, CDR2 SQIVND (reference sequence). The CDR3 runs to 13 residues. DNA for the CDR3: TGTGCCAGTAGTACCTACCGGACAGATGGCTACACCTTC. This encodes CASSTYRTDGYTF.

J is TRBJ1-4 and V is TRBV4-1; TRBD1 is a possible D gene (5 bases). Trimming removed 1 base from V and 8 bases from J, with 14 bases in between. Per germline, CDR1 MGHRA and CDR2 YSYEKL. The CDR3 covers 15 residues. This CDR3 reads CASSQGEGPPEKLFF. CDR3 DNA: TGCGCCAGCAGCCAAGGCGAGGGACCGCCAGAAAAACTGTTTTTT.

V is TRBV14 and J is TRBJ2-3; a weak D match, TRBD2 (6 bases). The CDR3 has 15 amino acids. The germline V gene has CDR1 SGHDN and CDR2 FVKESK. The germline V and J ends were trimmed by 3 bases and 1 base, with 11 bases remaining between them. The CDR3 DNA is TGTGCCAGCAGCCACCGGCCGGGAGGCACAGATACGCAGTATTTT. Translated: CASSHRPGGTDTQYF.

This clone was observed once. The J gene is TRBJ1-3, the V gene TRBV6-1; D remains unclear. The V end lost 8 bases, the J end lost 2 bases, and 7 bases lay between the germline ends. Germline assignment: CDR1 MNHNS and CDR2 SASEGT. The CDR3 is made up of 12 amino acids. The CDR3 region has the DNA TGTGCCAGCCGGGTAGCTGGAAACACCATATATTTT. It specifies CASRVAGNTIYF.

This sequence joins TRBV18 and TRBJ2-7; TRBD2 aligns across 7 bases. The V segment lost 1 base and the J segment 0 bases; nucleotides outside the gene matches: 3. The CDR3 is made up of 15 amino acids. CDR1 KGHSH and CDR2 LQKENI come from the germline V gene. CDR3 bases: TGTGCCAGCTCACCACGCGGGGGAAGCTCCTACGAGCAGTACTTC. Translation: CASSPRGGSSYEQYF. The whole variable domain, remainder taken from reference TRBV18 and TRBJ2-7, is NAGVMQNPRHLVRRRGQEARLRCSPMKGHSHVYWYRQLPEEGLKFMVYLQKENIIDESGMPKERFSAEFPKEGPSILRIQQVVRGDSAAYFCASSPRGGSSYEQYFGPGTRLTVT.

This chain joins TRBV2 and TRBJ2-5; the D is unclear. CDR1 SNHLY and CDR2 FYNNEI come from the germline V gene. The CDR3 runs to 12 residues. Trimming removed 4 bases at V and 5 bases at J, with 8 bases between. The chain's CDR3 is CASSVLWETQYF. CDR3 nucleotide sequence: TGTGCCAGCAGTGTTCTCTGGGAGACCCAGTACTTC.

The V and J genes are TRBV27 and TRBJ1-4, with D tentatively TRBD1 (5 bases). V gave up 6 bases and J gave up 3 bases, with 17 bases separating them. The CDR3 contains 16 residues. Germline lookup yields CDR1 MNHEY and CDR2 SMNVEV (reference sequence). The CDR3 loop is CASSRGAGVPNEKLFF. The CDR3 DNA reads TGTGCCAGCAGCCGCGGGGCGGGGGTGCCTAATGAAAAACTGTTTTTT.

The DNA for the CDR3 is TGTGCCAGCAAGGAGGGGGCAAATGAAAAACTGTTTTTT. Its translation is CASKEGANEKLFF. The rearrangement joins TRBV7-6 to TRBJ1-4; TRBD1 matches at 7 bases. The V segment lost 7 bases and the J segment 5 bases; nucleotides outside the gene matches: 4. The V gene's germline CDR1 is SGHVS and CDR2 FNYEAQ. CDR3 size: 13 residues.